The 25 T cell receptor beta chains listed next were all sequenced from one sample in a study of T cells in Graves' hyperthyroidism and ophthalmopathy. Researchers amplified the TCR beta CDR3 regions from RNA transcripts. The HTBI set primed first-round TCR CDR3 RT-PCR. Each CDR3 protein is one row after TCRdb ran MiXCR on the multiplex PCR reads. The table records 300,000 to 450,000 distinct CDR3 sequences, 13% of them present only once. Sequencing used blood. These receptors all stem from a man aged 30 to 39 with Graves' hyperthyroidism that later progressed to Graves' ophthalmopathy.

This clonotype was observed a few times. V usage is TRBV20-1 and J usage is TRBJ2-5; no firm D call. Between the trimmed V and J ends, which lost 3 bases and 5 bases, there was a span of 7 bases. The CDR3 loop spans 11 amino acids. Looked up from germline, CDR1 is DFQATT and CDR2 is SNEGSKA (reference sequence). CDR3 loop: CSASFGETQYF. The CDR3 region has the DNA TGCAGTGCTAGTTTCGGTGAGACCCAGTACTTC.

This clonotype was seen a handful of times. In nucleotides, the CDR3 is TGCGCCAGCAGCTTTCGGACACCGAACACTGAAGCTTTCTTT. Amino acid sequence: CASSFRTPNTEAFF. The J gene is TRBJ1-1, the V gene TRBV5-1; TRBD1 might be the D (5 bases). The V gene lost 2 bases and the J gene lost 1 base, with 9 bases spanning the gap. Germline V gives CDR1 SGHRS, CDR2 YFSETQ. This CDR3 has 14 amino acids.

The genes are TRBV18 and TRBJ1-5; D is ambiguous. V was clipped by 2 bases and J by 13 bases, with 15 bases between them. CDR3 size: 13 residues. The germline CDR1 and CDR2 sequences are KGHSH and LQKENI. The DNA for the CDR3 is TGTGCCAGCTCACCATCAGGTGGGCTACAGCAGCATTTT. The encoded protein is CASSPSGGLQQHF.

There are a few counts of this clonotype. The J gene is TRBJ2-7, the V gene TRBV28, with D possibly matching TRBD1 (8 bases). There are 16 residues in the CDR3. V dropped 3 bases and J dropped 3 bases, with 18 bases sitting between them. Germline-derived CDR1 and CDR2 are MDHEN and SYDVKM. The CDR3 DNA reads TGTGCCAGCAGTTTTGTCCCGGACAGGGAGGGCTACGAGCAGTACTTC. Translation: CASSFVPDREGYEQYF.

This clonotype was counted between two and nine times. The chain is built from TRBV11-2 and TRBJ2-3, with D perhaps given as TRBD1 or TRBD2 (7 bases each). Per the germline V gene, CDR1 is SGHAT and CDR2 is FQNNGV. There are 16 residues in the CDR3. The V and J ends lost 5 bases and 0 bases respectively, with 15 bases between them. CDR3 sequence reads: CASSPRGGQSTDTQYF. Here the CDR3 DNA reads TGTGCCAGCAGCCCGAGGGGGGGACAGAGCACAGATACGCAGTATTTT.

This clonotype has ten or more counts. The chain employs TRBV7-9 and TRBJ2-5; TRBD1 aligns across 10 bases. V was pared by 4 bases and J by 1 base, with 0 bases of the junction left unmatched. The CDR3 runs to 14 residues. In germline, CDR1 is SEHNR, CDR2 FQNEAQ (reference sequence). This CDR3 reads CASSWDRGQETQYF. Here the CDR3 DNA reads TGTGCCAGCAGCTGGGACAGGGGCCAAGAGACCCAGTACTTC.

This clonotype has more than one count but fewer than ten. This chain uses TRBV6-1 with TRBJ1-6; 10 nucleotides agree with TRBD1. The CDR3 totals 16 residues. CDR1 and CDR2 from the germline V gene are MNHNS and SASEGT. Losses at the gene ends were 6 bases for V and 7 bases for J; bases not matched to a gene: 9. CDR3 nucleotides: TGTGCCAGCAGACCGATCGCGGGACAGGGGAATTCACCCCTCCACTTT. It is translated as CASRPIAGQGNSPLHF.

Regarding this clonotype: One base away lies a much larger clone, so this may be a sequencing read error. The J gene is TRBJ1-2, the V gene TRBV2, with D possibly matching TRBD1 (5 bases). Trimming left V 10 bases short and J 3 bases short, with 12 bases between. Germline lookup yields CDR1 SNHLY and CDR2 FYNNEI. CDR3 length equals 12 residues. The CDR3 region is CAKSGSDYGYTF. CDR3 DNA sequence: TGTGCCAAGTCAGGGTCTGACTATGGCTACACCTTC. The full variable domain, its missing parts supplied by reference TRBV2 and TRBJ1-2, is EPEVTQTPSHQVTQMGQEVILRCVPISNHLYFYWYRQILGQKVEFLVSFYNNEISEKSEIFDDQFSVERPDGSNFTLKIRSTKLEDSAMYFCAKSGSDYGYTFGSGTRLTVV.

V and J are TRBV9 and TRBJ1-1, with 9 positions matching TRBD1. The germline CDR1 and CDR2 sequences are SGDLS and YYNGEE. This CDR3 has 15 residues. V lost 3 bases to trimming and J lost 1 base; unmatched junction nucleotides: 4. CDR3 in amino acids: CASSGRGQGNTEAFF. The CDR3, as DNA: TGTGCCAGCAGCGGAAGGGGACAGGGGAACACTGAAGCTTTCTTT.

This clonotype was seen ten or more times. The chain recombines TRBV20-1 with TRBJ1-1; possible D gene TRBD1, 6 bases. Germline V gene lookup returns CDR1 DFQATT and CDR2 SNEGSKA (reference sequence). The germline V and J ends were trimmed by 2 bases and 1 base, with 11 bases remaining between them. This CDR3 comprises 14 residues. The DNA for the CDR3 is TGCAGTGCTAGAATGGGGGCTGGGAACACTGAAGCTTTCTTT. Its protein product is CSARMGAGNTEAFF.

This clonotype turned up a few times. This chain links TRBV20-1 with TRBJ2-2; a possible D gene is TRBD1 (6 bases). Between the trimmed V and J ends, which lost 1 base and 4 bases, there was a span of 13 bases. Germline CDR1 and CDR2: DFQATT and SNEGSKA (reference sequence). This CDR3 contains 15 residues. CDR3 coding DNA: TGCAGTGCTAGAGTCACAGGGTTGGGCACCGGGGAGCTGTTTTTT. Translation gives CSARVTGLGTGELFF.

As to this clonotype: One base away lies a much larger clone, so this may be a sequencing read error. The chain combines TRBV30 with TRBJ2-3, with D possibly being TRBD2 (5 bases). The germline V gene encodes CDR1 GTSNPN and CDR2 SVGIG (reference sequence). The CDR3 covers 14 residues. Trimming stripped 2 bases from V and 5 bases from J, with 14 bases between. The CDR3 coding sequence is TGTGCCTGGAGTATAACCTCCGGAGGAGATACGCAGTATTTT. It translates to CAWSITSGGDTQYF.

This clonotype appeared a few times. The J gene is TRBJ2-7, the V gene TRBV18; D ambiguous. The CDR3 covers 13 residues. V was shortened by 4 bases and J by 2 bases, with 9 bases between the two germline ends. Germline V gene data show CDR1 as KGHSH and CDR2 as LQKENI. The CDR3 DNA reads as TGTGCCAGCTCACTGAACGAGGCCTACGAGCAGTACTTC. It encodes CASSLNEAYEQYF.

The table lists this clonotype with many counts. One junction end does not reproduce the germline sequence, and a read error may be involved. The chain employs TRBV15 and TRBJ1-4; tentatively, D is TRBD1 (6 bases). This CDR3 comprises 15 residues. Germline V gene lookup returns CDR1 LNHNV and CDR2 YYDKDF (reference sequence). CDR3 in DNA: TGTGCCACCAGCCGAACCGGGACAACAAATGAAAAACTGTTTTTT. Its protein is CATSRTGTTNEKLFF.

This clonotype was observed at least ten times. The J gene is TRBJ2-1, the V gene TRBV6-6, with 9 nucleotides matching TRBD2. The length of the CDR3 is 17 residues. CDR1 and CDR2 (germline): MNHNY, SVGAGI (reference sequence). V was pared by 3 bases and J by 0 bases, with 6 bases of the junction left unmatched. This chain's CDR3 is CASSYRLAASSYNEQFF. The CDR3 DNA is TGTGCCAGCAGTTATCGACTAGCGGCGAGCTCCTACAATGAGCAGTTCTTC.

This clonotype has a handful of counts. This chain connects TRBV2 to TRBJ2-3, with 8 bases fitting TRBD2. This CDR3 has 20 residues. Germline CDR1 reads SNHLY; CDR2 reads FYNNEI. The ends lost 1 base at V and 1 base at J; junction bases unmatched: 16. CDR3 sequence reads: CASSEGQSGGSPGGTDTQYF. CDR3 DNA sequence: TGTGCCAGCAGTGAAGGACAAAGCGGGGGCTCTCCAGGTGGCACAGATACGCAGTATTTT.

This clonotype was seen at least ten times. The chain recombines TRBV18 with TRBJ1-2; D gene uncertain. V gave up 8 bases and J gave up 6 bases, with 19 bases separating them. Germline V gene lookup returns CDR1 KGHSH and CDR2 LQKENI. CDR3 length: 14 residues. The chain's CDR3 is CASAADRQPDGYTF. For the CDR3, the DNA is TGTGCCAGCGCGGCGGACCGACAACCCGATGGCTACACCTTC.

This clonotype was observed a handful of times. This chain links TRBV28 with TRBJ1-5; D is uncertain. V lost 6 bases, J lost 2 bases, and 14 bases lay in between. Per germline, CDR1 MDHEN and CDR2 SYDVKM. The CDR3 sequence is 15 residues long. CDR3 residues: CASRYSDRGNQPQHF. The CDR3 coding sequence is TGTGCCAGCAGATACAGTGACCGGGGCAATCAGCCCCAGCATTTT.

This clonotype was picked up a small number of times. V usage is TRBV29-1 and J usage is TRBJ1-1, with D uncertain. The CDR3 runs 13 residues. V lost 4 bases to trimming and J lost 4 bases, with 13 bases between them. Germline CDR1 and CDR2: SQVTM and ANQGSEA. The chain's CDR3 is CSVGLFGGTEAFF. The DNA of the CDR3 is TGCAGCGTTGGCTTATTTGGCGGCACTGAAGCTTTCTTT.

This clonotype was recorded many times. V and J are TRBV5-1 and TRBJ2-7, with a possible D match to TRBD1 (6 bases). Germline values: CDR1 SGHRS, CDR2 YFSETQ. CDR3 length: 14 amino acids. V dropped 3 bases and J dropped 3 bases, with 13 bases sitting between them. The CDR3 sequence: CASSSLGGFYEQYF. As DNA, the CDR3 is TGCGCCAGCAGCTCATTAGGGGGTTTCTACGAGCAGTACTTC.

This clonotype has ten or more counts. The chain has TRBV10-3 and TRBJ1-5; 7 bases are a match to TRBD1. V shed 8 bases and J 5 bases; nucleotides not matched to a gene: 9. The CDR3 has 14 amino acids. The V gene's germline CDR1 is ENHRY and CDR2 SYGVKD. The CDR3 coding sequence is TGTGCCATCGCCGAGACAGGGATCGATCAGCCCCAGCATTTT. It specifies CAIAETGIDQPQHF.

At least ten counts were recorded for this clonotype. This rearrangement joins TRBV20-1 to TRBJ1-1, with a weak D call TRBD1 (5 bases). V was clipped by 6 bases and J by 2 bases, with 13 bases between them. From germline, CDR1 is DFQATT and CDR2 SNEGSKA (reference sequence). The CDR3 has 13 amino acids. In DNA, the CDR3 is TGCAGTGCCAGGGCCTTGCCTAACACTGAAGCTTTCTTT. It specifies CSARALPNTEAFF.

This clonotype was counted many times. The gene calls are TRBV12-3 or TRBV12-4 and TRBJ1-4; no firm D call. Trimming took off 4 bases at V and 8 bases at J, with 11 bases between the two ends. CDR3 length: 13 residues. CDR3 residues: CASSSRTGEKLFF. The CDR3 bases are TGTGCCAGCAGTTCCAGGACGGGGGAAAAACTGTTTTTT.

For this clonotype: An end of the junction differs from the germline gene, which may be a read error. The chain recombines TRBV6-1 with TRBJ2-4; either TRBD1 or TRBD2 may fit D (6 bases each). CDR1 and CDR2 (germline): MNHNS, SASEGT. There are 16 residues in the CDR3. The CDR3 here is CASSDLWGATKNVQYF. The CDR3 DNA reads TGTGCCAGCAGTGACCTATGGGGGGCGACCAAAAACGTTCAGTACTTC.

This clonotype has just a few counts. This rearrangement joins TRBV30 to TRBJ2-1, with TRBD1 identical over 7 bases. This CDR3 contains 15 residues. V was pared by 6 bases and J by 7 bases, with 15 bases of the junction left unmatched. Germline V CDR1 and CDR2: GTSNPN, SVGIG (reference sequence). The CDR3 DNA reads TGTGCCTGTCGAGGGGGCGATGGTTGGTTAAATGAGCAGTTCTTC. Encoded protein: CACRGGDGWLNEQFF.